Included here is one T cell receptor beta chain sequence, with context. Antigen: not known. This CDR3 comprises 15 residues. Germline CDR1 and CDR2: SGHRS and YFSETQ. V shed 2 bases and J shed 5 bases, with 14 bases lying between them. The record originates from a study of cytomegalovirus exposure and HLA in healthy donors. Study-wide points: Some V segments, including TRBV6-2 and TRBV6-3, were excluded as indistinguishable. Presence/absence analyses rested on an assumption that sequencing depth was roughly uniform across donors. In a later analysis, the majority of CMV-associated beta chains seemingly showed HLA restriction.

Primers included in the PCR were 60 Vbeta and 13 Jbeta primers. This table comes from immunoSEQ multiplex PCR, and its TCRdb copy is limited to in-frame clones, with some not included. The sample shows 100,000 to 150,000 clones, around four fifths of them seen only once. This sequence originates from a female donor in good health and CMV-seronegative. Sequences were obtained from PBMCs. The rearrangement links TRBV5-1 to TRBJ2-1; TRBD2 might be the D (6 bases). The CDR3 region is CASSFRVAANNEQFF. DNA of the CDR3: TGCGCCAGCAGCTTCAGGGTAGCGGCCAACAATGAGCAGTTCTTC.